The clone carrying this T cell receptor beta chain was seen a few times. This entry comes from a study of blood T cells in healthy people across ages. Through a sample-barcoded 5' primer and a J-beta primer mix, a second PCR was run for roughly 6 to 12 cycles. TCRdb recomputed calls from the 5' RACE reads with MiXCR, one row per CDR3 protein. Among roughly 800,000 distinct CDR3 sequences listed, more than 20% were seen once. V lost 6 bases and J lost 1, with 13 bases in between. The germline gives CDR1 DFQATT, CDR2 SNEGSKA (reference sequence). CDR3 length: 14 amino acids. These data also formed part of another study, on T cells of mothers and their children.

The sample taken for sequencing was blood. This rearrangement joins TRBV20-1 to TRBJ2-1; D is possibly TRBD2 (6 bases). The receptor comes from a boy aged 5-17 years in good health. The DNA for the CDR3 is TGCAGTGCGACGGGAGTCGGATCCTACAATGAGCAGTTCTTC. The encoded protein is CSATGVGSYNEQFF.